These 17 T cell receptor beta chains came from one sample sequenced in a study of blood T cell repertoires in COVID-19. Using immunoSEQ multiplex PCR, the repertoire was profiled, and TCRdb retains in-frame clones only, with some absent. The repertoire holds some 150,000 clones, more than 75% seen once, with roughly 4% in the top ten. The sample comprised peripheral blood. Source of these receptors: a woman aged 40 to 49 with acute or convalescent COVID-19.

V is TRBV15 and J is TRBJ2-5, with TRBD2 matching over 9 bases. The CDR3 loop spans 15 amino acids. Germline V lookup: CDR1 LNHNV, CDR2 YYDKDF (reference sequence). Trimming removed 0 bases from V and 8 bases from J; junction bases left unmatched: 7. This chain's CDR3 is CATSRDYTSGFTQYF. CDR3 nucleotide sequence: TGTGCCACCAGCAGAGATTATACTAGCGGGTTCACCCAGTACTTC.

This chain links TRBV10-1 with TRBJ1-4; unclear D gene. The V gene lost 2 bases and the J gene lost 0 bases, with 7 bases spanning the gap. The CDR3 is 15 amino acids. The germline CDR1 and CDR2 sequences are WNHNN and SYGVQD (reference sequence). The CDR3 nucleotides read TGCGCCAGCAGTGAGGAGGGCTCAACTAATGAAAAACTGTTTTTT. It translates to CASSEEGSTNEKLFF.

The rearrangement links TRBV15 to TRBJ1-5; D unresolved. The CDR3 contains 15 residues. Between the trimmed V and J ends, which lost 3 bases and 3 bases, there was a span of 12 bases. CDR1 and CDR2 (germline): LNHNV, YYDKDF (reference sequence). CDR3 loop: CATSSSSFVNQPQHF. The CDR3, as DNA: TGTGCCACCAGCAGTAGCTCTTTTGTCAATCAGCCCCAGCATTTT.

The V and J genes are TRBV4-1 and TRBJ2-4; D is possibly TRBD2 (6 bases). CDR3 length: 14 residues. In germline, CDR1 is MGHRA, CDR2 YSYEKL. The ends were cut back, 1 base at V and 8 bases at J, with 12 bases in the middle. CDR3 loop: CASSQGFTGDIQYF. CDR3 sequence (DNA): TGCGCCAGCAGCCAAGGATTTACGGGGGACATTCAGTACTTC.

The rearrangement joins TRBV4-1 to TRBJ2-6, with D possibly TRBD1 on 5 matching bases. Trimming took off 0 bases at V and 0 bases at J, with 6 bases between the two ends. The CDR3 consists of 16 residues. The germline CDR1 and CDR2 sequences are MGHRA and YSYEKL. CDR3 loop: CASSQDGHSGANVLTF. In DNA form, the CDR3 reads TGCGCCAGCAGCCAAGACGGACACTCTGGGGCCAACGTCCTGACTTTC.

The rearrangement links TRBV7-8 to TRBJ2-1; unclear D gene. Germline V gives CDR1 SGHVS, CDR2 FQNEAQ. The CDR3 length is 12 residues. V was pared by 7 bases and J by 7 bases, with 11 bases between. Here the CDR3 DNA reads TGTGCCAGCATCCGAGAGCTGAATGAGCAGTTCTTC. It specifies CASIRELNEQFF. Drawing the rest from reference TRBV7-8 and TRBJ2-1, the complete variable domain is GAGVSQSPRYKVAKRGQDVALRCDPISGHVSLFWYQQALGQGPEFLTYFQNEAQLDKSGLPSDRFFAERPEGSVSTLKIQRTQQEDSAVYLCASIRELNEQFFGPGTRLTVL.

The rearrangement uses TRBV18 and TRBJ2-5; 7 bases align to TRBD2. V shed 1 base and J 1 base; nucleotides not matched to a gene: 0. The CDR3 length is 14 residues. The V gene's germline CDR1 is KGHSH and CDR2 LQKENI. The CDR3 here is CASSPRGGQETQYF. CDR3 sequence (DNA): TGTGCCAGCTCACCACGGGGGGGCCAAGAGACCCAGTACTTC. The full variable domain, rest sourced from reference TRBV18 and TRBJ2-5, is NAGVMQNPRHLVRRRGQEARLRCSPMKGHSHVYWYRQLPEEGLKFMVYLQKENIIDESGMPKERFSAEFPKEGPSILRIQQVVRGDSAAYFCASSPRGGQETQYFGPGTRLLVL.

The CDR3 is CASRPTGLAGTNEQFF. As DNA, the CDR3 is TGTGCCAGCAGACCAACCGGACTAGCGGGAACCAATGAGCAGTTCTTC. The rearrangement joins TRBV2 to TRBJ2-1, with 12 bases fitting TRBD2. The CDR3 sequence is 16 residues long. V was pared by 6 bases and J by 6 bases, with 9 bases of the junction left unmatched. Germline V CDR1 and CDR2: SNHLY, FYNNEI.

The chain employs TRBV27 and TRBJ2-7; 10 bases map to TRBD2. V shed 2 bases, J shed 4 bases, and the junction held 5 bases outside the gene matches. CDR1 is MNHEY and CDR2 is SMNVEV in the germline V gene (reference sequence). This CDR3 comprises 15 residues. The CDR3 DNA follows: TGTGCCAGCAGTTTACAACTAGCGGGGACTTACGAGCAGTACTTC. Protein product: CASSLQLAGTYEQYF.

J is TRBJ2-1 and V is TRBV10-3, with D possibly TRBD2 on 5 matching bases. Per the germline V gene, CDR1 is ENHRY and CDR2 is SYGVKD. Trimming removed 6 bases from V and 0 bases from J, with 12 bases in between. The CDR3 runs 15 residues. This chain's CDR3 is CAIRTGVGSYNEQFF. The CDR3 nucleotides read TGTGCCATCAGAACCGGGGTGGGCTCCTACAATGAGCAGTTCTTC.

This clone has only a few counts. The chain combines TRBV4-2 with TRBJ1-5; D uncertain. V gave up 0 bases and J gave up 5 bases, with 17 bases separating them. The CDR3 has 17 residues. Looked up from germline, CDR1 is LGHNA and CDR2 is YNFKEQ. The CDR3 DNA follows: TGTGCCAGCAGCCAAGAAGTTTCATTGACTTCGGATCAGCCCCAGCATTTT. Translation gives CASSQEVSLTSDQPQHF.

The chain is built from TRBV3-1 (or the pseudogene TRBV3-2) and TRBJ2-3, with D possibly being TRBD2 (5 bases). The CDR3 is made up of 19 amino acids. Germline CDR1 is LGHDT and CDR2 is YNNKEL (reference sequence). V shed 3 bases and J shed 2 bases, with 24 bases lying between them. CDR3 in DNA: TGTGCCAGCAGCCACCCCGGTGCGGACTTGCACGTGGTCACAGATACGCAGTATTTT. This gives the protein CASSHPGADLHVVTDTQYF.

The J gene is TRBJ2-7, the V gene TRBV3-1 (or the pseudogene TRBV3-2); 7 bases match TRBD2. Trimming removed 0 bases from V and 0 bases from J; junction bases left unmatched: 20. The V gene's germline CDR1 is LGHDT and CDR2 YNNKEL (reference sequence). The CDR3 consists of 21 residues. This chain's CDR3 is CASSQDSYSPFLAAVSYEQYF. The CDR3 DNA reads as TGTGCCAGCAGCCAAGACTCCTACTCTCCGTTCCTAGCGGCAGTCTCCTACGAGCAGTACTTC.

This chain uses TRBV27 with TRBJ1-1; 10 nucleotides match TRBD1. Germline V gene sequence: CDR1 MNHEY, CDR2 SMNVEV (reference sequence). The CDR3 sequence is 14 residues long. V dropped 5 bases and J dropped 6; count of bases not matched to a gene: 6. CDR3 bases: TGTGCCAGCAGTCCTCTAGGACAGGGGGCTGAAGCTTTCTTT. This translates into CASSPLGQGAEAFF.

This clone was recorded a few times. The chain links TRBV21-1 to TRBJ1-3; TRBD1, as called in the table, went unchecked against the DNA. TRBV21-1 is given as a pseudogene. This CDR3 comprises 18 residues. The CDR3: CASSDLGQGARAGNTIYF. CDR3 nucleotides: TGTGCCAGCAGCGATCTCGGACAGGGGGCAAGAGCTGGAAACACCATATATTTT.

The V call is TRBV19, the J call TRBJ2-5; D is uncertain. The CDR3 consists of 11 residues. Trimming took 4 bases from V and 4 from J, leaving 4 bases between them. Germline-derived CDR1 and CDR2 are LNHDA and SQIVND (reference sequence). CDR3 in amino acids: CASSTSETQYF. In DNA, the CDR3 is TGTGCCAGTAGTACCTCAGAGACCCAGTACTTC.

The chain combines TRBV15 with TRBJ2-3; D may be TRBD1 (5 bases). Looked up from germline, CDR1 is LNHNV and CDR2 is YYDKDF (reference sequence). V lost 5 bases, J lost 0 bases, and 9 bases lay in between. The CDR3 totals 14 residues. The CDR3 sequence is CATSWTRSTDTQYF. DNA of the CDR3: TGTGCCACCAGCTGGACACGCAGCACAGATACGCAGTATTTT. The full variable domain, its missing parts supplied by reference TRBV15 and TRBJ2-3, is DAMVIQNPRYQVTQFGKPVTLSCSQTLNHNVMYWYQQKSSQAPKLLFHYYDKDFNNEADTPDNFQSRRPNTSFCFLDIRSPGLGDTAMYLCATSWTRSTDTQYFGPGTRLTVL.